This entry features one T cell receptor (beta chain) sequence. Participants, about 18 to 100 years old, spanned under 25 US areas. Cohort allocation depended upon clinical history that participants reported. For recovered donors of Cohort 3, there were two negative PCRs, clearance, or symptom resolution. Produced via immunoSEQ multiplex PCR; TCRdb's table is partial and in-frame only. The repertoire includes fewer than 450,000 clones, about 92% of them detected once, and 0.6% sits in the top ten. This specimen comes from a study of blood T cell repertoires in COVID-19. In germline, CDR1 is SGHTS, CDR2 YDEGEE. The CDR3 is 15 residues long. Trimming removed 2 bases at V and 3 bases at J, with 12 bases between.

The rearrangement links TRBV5-8 to TRBJ2-1; D might be TRBD2 (6 bases). The sequence derives from a man between 18 and 29 years old who had recovered from COVID-19. The specimen was PBMCs or T cells enriched from blood (not recorded which). CDR3 coding DNA: TGTGCCAGCAGCTTAGGGGACTGGATCTACAATGAGCAGTTCTTC. Translating it yields CASSLGDWIYNEQFF.